Below are 4 T cell receptor beta chains sequenced from a single sample in a study of Tregs in tolerant kidney transplant recipients. Profiling relied on immunoSEQ multiplex PCR, and the TCRdb table lists in-frame clones only, not all of them. This sample's clone table lists around 33,000 clones. The source material was CD8+ T cells from blood, sampled before the transplant. The source of these receptors is a human donor who received a combined kidney and bone marrow transplant.

Partial CDR3 DNA: TGCGCCAGCAGCTTGGTGAGCCCAGGCGAG. Translation: CASSLVSPGE. The CDR3 as a whole reads CASSLVSPGEQYF. The chain has TRBV5-1 and TRBJ2-7; D ambiguous. With the read ending 3 residues before the CDR3 end, the germline J gene is used to fill in that end. The germline gives CDR1 SGHRS, CDR2 YFSETQ. This CDR3 has 13 amino acids. V dropped 0 bases and J dropped 6 bases, with 10 bases sitting between them. Full variable domain (remainder filled in from reference TRBV5-1 and TRBJ2-7): KAGVTQTPRYLIKTRGQQVTLSCSPISGHRSVSWYQQTPGQGLQFLFEYFSETQRNKGNFPGRFSGRQFSNSRSEMNVSTLELGDSALYLCASSLVSPGEQYFGPGTRLTVT.

CDR3 in amino acids: CASSPYRTGYNEQFF. CDR3 DNA, as far as it was read: TGTGCCAGTAGTCCCTACCGGACAGGATACAATGAG. This rearrangement joins TRBV19 to TRBJ2-1, with 7 bases fitting TRBD1. The read finishes 3 residues shy of the CDR3 end, and the germline J gene is used to complete it. The CDR3 has 15 amino acids. Germline-derived CDR1 and CDR2 are LNHDA and SQIVND (reference sequence). V was clipped by 5 bases and J by 4 bases; unmatched bases: 8.

With respect to this clone: The read comes to an end 3 residues before the CDR3 does, leaving the germline J gene to fill in the end. V usage is TRBV5-1 and J usage is TRBJ2-7, with 7 bases matching TRBD2. The CDR3 length is 14 residues. Germline V gene data show CDR1 as SGHRS and CDR2 as YFSETQ. Trimming at V came to 0 bases and at J to 0 bases, leaving 0 bases not matched to a gene. CDR3 loop: CASSLGGGSYEQYF. CDR3 DNA (partial): TGCGCCAGCAGCTTGGGGGGGGGCTCCTACGAG. The whole variable domain, filled in from reference TRBV5-1 and TRBJ2-7, reads KAGVTQTPRYLIKTRGQQVTLSCSPISGHRSVSWYQQTPGQGLQFLFEYFSETQRNKGNFPGRFSGRQFSNSRSEMNVSTLELGDSALYLCASSLGGGSYEQYFGPGTRLTVT.

As to this clone: The sequence runs out 3 residues before the end of the CDR3; the remainder is reconstructed from the germline J gene. The rearrangement joins TRBV6-2 or TRBV6-3 to TRBJ2-5; a weak D match, TRBD1 (6 bases). Trimming removed 1 base at V and 2 bases at J, with 11 bases between. In germline, CDR1 is MNHEY, CDR2 SVGEGT. This CDR3 has 15 amino acids. CDR3 sequence reads: CASSYYRALQETQYF. Incomplete CDR3 DNA: TGTGCCAGCAGTTACTACAGGGCCCTACAAGAGACC.